The 22 T cell receptor beta chains reported below all come from one sample, sequenced in a study of shared clonotypes between healthy human individuals. Clones were sequenced by immunoSEQ multiplex PCR, and TCRdb holds only the in-frame ones, with some missing. The sample lists hundreds of thousands of clones, roughly 77% occurring once. The sequenced material came from PBMCs. The source is a woman aged 40 to 50 in good health. Some clones in this sample may be carry-over from other donors' samples.

V gene TRBV5-1 combines with J gene TRBJ2-3; TRBD2 might be the D (6 bases). V was pared by 0 bases and J by 3 bases, with 14 bases between. CDR1 is SGHRS, CDR2 YFSETQ, per germline. CDR3 length equals 16 residues. The CDR3 sequence: CASSLAGSLGTDTQYF. The CDR3 nucleotides read TGCGCCAGCAGCTTGGCCGGGAGTCTGGGAACAGATACGCAGTATTTT.

A few counts support this clone. The V call is TRBV7-2, the J call TRBJ2-7; TRBD2 agrees at 9 bases. Germline CDR1 and CDR2: SGHTA and FQGNSA. V dropped 3 bases and J dropped 7; count of bases not matched to a gene: 7. CDR3 length equals 14 residues. The CDR3 region has the DNA TGTGCCAGCAGCTTGAGAGCGGGAGGATGGGAGCAGTACTTC. This translates into CASSLRAGGWEQYF.

The J gene is TRBJ2-7, the V gene TRBV25-1; 8 bases line up with TRBD2. The CDR3 is 14 amino acids. V trimming: 3 bases; J trimming: 1 base; junction bases outside the gene matches: 2. Germline CDR1 reads MGHDK; CDR2 reads SYGVNS. CDR3 sequence reads: CASSDSGGSYEQYF. The CDR3 DNA follows: TGTGCCAGCAGTGACTCGGGGGGGTCCTACGAGCAGTACTTC.

This clone showed up just once. The chain couples TRBV19 to TRBJ2-6, with TRBD2 matching over 8 bases. The CDR3 runs to 23 residues. Losses at the gene ends were 10 bases for V and 0 bases for J; bases not matched to a gene: 29. CDR1 and CDR2 (germline): LNHDA, SQIVND (reference sequence). CDR3 sequence: CATETTSGAGQRSSFSGANVLTF. The CDR3 coding sequence is TGTGCCACCGAGACCACTAGCGGAGCCGGCCAGCGGAGTAGTTTCTCTGGGGCCAACGTCCTGACTTTC.

The CDR3 loop reads CATSRGGDRGGNQPQHF. The CDR3 DNA reads as TGTGCCACCAGCAGAGGCGGGGACAGGGGGGGCAATCAGCCCCAGCATTTT. V is TRBV15 and J is TRBJ1-5, with 11 bases aligning to TRBD1. Looked up from germline, CDR1 is LNHNV and CDR2 is YYDKDF (reference sequence). CDR3 length: 17 amino acids. Trimming took 1 base from V and 2 from J; bases not matched to a gene: 4.

This clone has a handful of counts. The V call is TRBV7-2, the J call TRBJ2-7; 8 bases align to TRBD2. The germline V gene encodes CDR1 SGHTA and CDR2 FQGNSA. The CDR3 spans 12 residues. V trimming: 11 bases; J trimming: 3 bases; junction bases outside the gene matches: 6. The CDR3 region has the DNA TGTGCCGTAGGGGCGGGGGGCTACGAGCAGTACTTC. This sequence encodes CAVGAGGYEQYF.

This sequence joins TRBV20-1 and TRBJ2-3; D is unresolved. CDR3 length: 11 residues. V lost 6 bases and J 0 bases, leaving 4 bases between the germline ends. CDR1 is DFQATT and CDR2 is SNEGSKA in the germline V gene (reference sequence). This chain's CDR3 is CSALSTDTQYF. DNA of the CDR3: TGCAGTGCCCTTAGCACAGATACGCAGTATTTT.

As for this clone: This probably arose from a read error, given a far larger clone one base away. The same CDR3 arises from other DNA sequences in this sample as well. The chain links TRBV2 to TRBJ1-5; TRBD1 is a possible D gene (6 bases). The CDR3 extends over 13 amino acids. The V gene's germline CDR1 is SNHLY and CDR2 FYNNEI. DNA for the CDR3: TGTACCAGCGGGACACTTAGCAATCAGCCCCAGCATTTT. As protein: CTSGTLSNQPQHF.

A single count supports this clone. This chain links TRBV19 with TRBJ2-1; D is unclear. V lost 10 bases to trimming and J lost 0 bases, with 10 bases between them. The CDR3 is 13 residues long. Germline CDR1 and CDR2: LNHDA and SQIVND (reference sequence). The CDR3 loop reads CATSPSSYNEQFF. The CDR3 nucleotides read TGTGCCACCAGTCCTAGCTCCTACAATGAGCAGTTCTTC.

V is TRBV6-4 and J is TRBJ2-3; D remains unclear. Per germline, CDR1 MRHNA and CDR2 SNTAGT. This CDR3 comprises 13 residues. With 3 bases removed from V and 2 bases from J, the gap between germline ends came to 6 bases. DNA of the CDR3: TGTGCCAGCAGTGAGTCATCCACAGATACGCAGTATTTT. Amino acids: CASSESSTDTQYF.

This clone was recorded only once. The rearrangement links TRBV27 to TRBJ2-7; TRBD2 is a possible D gene (7 bases). CDR1 and CDR2 (germline): MNHEY, SMNVEV (reference sequence). With 8 bases removed from V and 2 bases from J, the gap between germline ends came to 22 bases. The CDR3 loop spans 16 amino acids. The CDR3 loop reads CASARGAGAGAYEQYF. Written as DNA, the CDR3 is TGTGCCAGCGCAAGGGGGGCTGGGGCGGGAGCCTACGAGCAGTACTTC.

The CDR3 here is CASSQGLAGEGTGELFF. The DNA for the CDR3 is TGCGCCAGCAGCCAGGGACTAGCGGGAGAGGGGACCGGGGAGCTGTTTTTT. The genes are TRBV5-1 and TRBJ2-2, with 14 bases aligning to TRBD2. The germline CDR1 and CDR2 sequences are SGHRS and YFSETQ. The length of the CDR3 is 17 residues. The trim removed 4 bases at V and 5 bases at J, leaving 7 bases unmatched. The full variable domain, rest sourced from reference TRBV5-1 and TRBJ2-2, is KAGVTQTPRYLIKTRGQQVTLSCSPISGHRSVSWYQQTPGQGLQFLFEYFSETQRNKGNFPGRFSGRQFSNSRSEMNVSTLELGDSALYLCASSQGLAGEGTGELFFGEGSRLTVL.

In the case of this clone: This may arise from a read error, as a much more abundant clone is one base away. Other DNA sequences in this specimen translate into the identical CDR3. The chain combines TRBV5-6 with TRBJ2-1; no firm D call. CDR1 and CDR2 (germline): SGHDT, YYEEEE. The CDR3 is made up of 11 amino acids. Here the CDR3 DNA reads TGTGCCAGCAGCCTAAACAATGAGCAATTCTTC. Translated, it gives CASSLNNEQFF.

The chain couples TRBV30 to TRBJ2-1; 7 bases agree with TRBD1. This CDR3 spans 13 amino acids. Germline V gene data show CDR1 as GTSNPN and CDR2 as SVGIG (reference sequence). With 5 bases clipped from V and 4 bases from J, the junction kept 5 bases outside the gene matches. CDR3 amino acids: CAWSYRGYNEQFF. The CDR3 bases are TGTGCCTGGTCGTACAGGGGATACAATGAGCAGTTCTTC.

This clone was seen only a few times. V gene TRBV19 combines with J gene TRBJ1-5; 8 nucleotides match TRBD1. CDR1 and CDR2 from the germline V gene are LNHDA and SQIVND (reference sequence). V gave up 6 bases and J gave up 4 bases; unmatched junction bases: 2. The CDR3 length is 13 residues. The CDR3 nucleotides are TGTGCCAGTAGGAGGGACAGGAATCAGCCCCAGCATTTT. It translates to CASRRDRNQPQHF. The complete variable domain, with remaining parts taken from reference TRBV19 and TRBJ1-5, reads DGGITQSPKYLFRKEGQNVTLSCEQNLNHDAMYWYRQDPGQGLRLIYYSQIVNDFQKGDIAEGYSVSREKKESFPLTVTSAQKNPTAFYLCASRRDRNQPQHFGDGTRLSIL.

The chain has TRBV5-4 and TRBJ2-7; maybe TRBD1 (5 bases). From germline, CDR1 is SGHNT and CDR2 YYREEE (reference sequence). Trimming stripped 4 bases from V and 2 bases from J, with 10 bases between. CDR3 length: 13 amino acids. The CDR3 protein is CASSGAEPYEQYF. The CDR3 region has the DNA TGTGCCAGCAGCGGGGCGGAGCCCTACGAGCAGTACTTC.

V is TRBV28 and J is TRBJ2-7; TRBD1 matches at 10 bases. The CDR3 totals 15 residues. V dropped 6 bases and J dropped 4; count of bases not matched to a gene: 9. From germline, CDR1 is MDHEN and CDR2 SYDVKM. The CDR3 is CASSPFDRGLYEQYF. The CDR3 DNA follows: TGTGCCAGCAGCCCGTTCGACAGGGGGCTGTACGAGCAGTACTTC.

This clone is a singleton in its sample. Compared with germline, one end of the junction differs, possibly owing to a read error. The chain carries TRBV7-7 and TRBJ2-2; 7 bases line up with TRBD1. This CDR3 is built from 17 residues. In germline, CDR1 is SSHAT, CDR2 FNYEAQ (reference sequence). The CDR3 DNA follows: TGTGCTAGCAGCTTAAGTCGACAGGGCCCAAACACCGGGGAGCTGTTTTTT. Encoded protein: CASSLSRQGPNTGELFF.

This chain connects TRBV29-1 to TRBJ2-3, with D hard to call. This CDR3 contains 12 residues. CDR1 and CDR2 (germline): SQVTM, ANQGSEA. V lost 7 bases, J lost 5 bases, and 13 bases lay in between. The CDR3 spells CSACPVGDTQYF. The CDR3 coding sequence is TGCAGCGCCTGTCCCGTCGGAGATACGCAGTATTTT.

This rearrangement joins TRBV11-3 to TRBJ2-1, with 8 nucleotides matching TRBD1. CDR1 is SGHNT, CDR2 YENEEA, per germline. The CDR3 loop spans 13 amino acids. Trimming removed 4 bases from V and 9 bases from J; junction bases left unmatched: 5. The CDR3 coding sequence is TGTGCCAGCAGCTCTCAGGGGGCAGGTGAGCAGTTCTTC. Its translation: CASSSQGAGEQFF. The whole variable domain, remainder taken from reference TRBV11-3 and TRBJ2-1, is EAGVVQSPRYKIIEKKQPVAFWCNPISGHNTLYWYLQNLGQGPELLIRYENEEAVDDSQLPKDRFSAERLKGVDSTLKIQPAELGDSAVYLCASSSQGAGEQFFGPGTRLTVL.

With respect to this clone: A read error is the likely source, as a far larger clone sits one nucleotide away. At the DNA level, this CDR3 is encoded by other sequences in the same sample as well. This rearrangement joins TRBV15 to TRBJ1-2; D possibly corresponds to TRBD1 (6 bases). The CDR3 is made up of 15 amino acids. CDR1 LNHNV and CDR2 YYDKDF come from the germline V gene (reference sequence). CDR3 DNA: TGTGCCACCAGTAGAGAGACAGGAAATAACTATGGCTACACCTTC. As protein: CATSRETGNNYGYTF.

This chain uses TRBV6-6 with TRBJ2-7; no clear D. V shed 1 base and J shed 6 bases, with 10 bases lying between them. CDR1 MNHNY and CDR2 SVGAGI come from the germline V gene (reference sequence). This CDR3 has 13 amino acids. The CDR3 region has the DNA TGTGCCAGCAGTTACTTGCCCGAGATCGAGCAGTACTTC. Its translation: CASSYLPEIEQYF.